A single sample gave rise to the 2 T cell receptor beta chains below, sequenced in a study of blood T cell repertoires in COVID-19. The assay was immunoSEQ multiplex PCR, and TCRdb's table has in-frame clones only and misses some. The sample shows over 60,000 clones, approximately 86% of them seen only once. The specimen sequenced was peripheral blood. Receptor source: a man in his 70s with acute or convalescent COVID-19.

The chain joins TRBV6-5 to TRBJ1-3, with 7 bases lining up with TRBD1. The CDR3 totals 15 residues. V lost 10 bases to trimming and J lost 1 base; unmatched junction nucleotides: 10. The germline V gene encodes CDR1 MNHEY and CDR2 SVGAGI. CDR3 sequence reads: CATTRQGHSGNTIYF. The CDR3 nucleotides are TGTGCCACCACGAGACAGGGACATTCTGGAAACACCATATATTTT.

The J gene is TRBJ2-7, the V gene TRBV7-9; D may be TRBD2 (8 bases). Germline CDR1 and CDR2: SEHNR and FQNEAQ (reference sequence). This CDR3 has 14 residues. V was trimmed by 5 bases and J by 6 bases, leaving 17 bases between them. DNA of the CDR3: TGTGCCAGCAGCCCCCCGGGAGGGGGCGCCGAGCAGTACTTC. It yields the protein CASSPPGGGAEQYF. The full variable domain, in which reference TRBV7-9 and TRBJ2-7 provide the parts outside the CDR3, is DTGVSQNPRHKITKRGQNVTFRCDPISEHNRLYWYRQTLGQGPEFLTYFQNEAQLEKSRLLSDRFSAERPKGSFSTLEIQRTEQGDSAMYLCASSPPGGGAEQYFGPGTRLTVT.